This T cell receptor beta chain originates from a study of T cell clonality in common variable immunodeficiency. Study-level points and caveats: Fewer TCRbeta clones were shared among CVID subjects than controls. What drives increased CVID clonality needs T cell subpopulation sequencing. TCRbeta clonality was increased in CVID versus healthy controls.

Many counts were recorded for this clone. Its antigen remains unknown. From the germline J gene comes the end of the CDR3, since the read stops 3 residues before it. The CDR3 contains 15 residues. Germline lookup yields CDR1 DFQATT and CDR2 SNEGSKA (reference sequence). With 1 base removed from V and 1 base from J, the gap between germline ends came to 14 bases. TCRdb keeps only in-frame clones here, not all; method: immunoSEQ multiplex PCR. Sampling found 35,000 to 45,000 clones, none seen once. Both groups were predominantly of Caucasian heritage. Sequencing input: peripheral blood mononuclear cells. This receptor was taken from a person aged 18-70 years in good health. The chain employs TRBV20-1 and TRBJ2-7; tentatively, D is TRBD1 (5 bases). Incomplete CDR3 DNA: TGCAGTGCTAGAGTGGCAGGGAAGAGGTCCTACGAG. Protein sequence: CSARVAGKRSYE. The complete CDR3 sequence is CSARVAGKRSYEQYF.